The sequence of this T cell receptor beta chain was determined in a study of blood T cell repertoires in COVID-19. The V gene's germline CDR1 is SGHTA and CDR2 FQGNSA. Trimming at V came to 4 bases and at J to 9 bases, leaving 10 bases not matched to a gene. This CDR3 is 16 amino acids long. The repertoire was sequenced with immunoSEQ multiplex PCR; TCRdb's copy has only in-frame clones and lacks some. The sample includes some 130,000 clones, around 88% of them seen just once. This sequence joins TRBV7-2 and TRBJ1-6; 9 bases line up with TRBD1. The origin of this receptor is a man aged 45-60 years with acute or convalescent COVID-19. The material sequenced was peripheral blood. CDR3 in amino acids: CASSSRDRAGSSPLHF. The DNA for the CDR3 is TGTGCCAGCAGCTCCAGGGACAGGGCTGGGAGTTCACCCCTCCACTTT.